This TCR beta chain came from a study of control samples from healthy donors and cancer patients. Trimming stripped 3 bases from V and 5 bases from J, with 18 bases between. Germline V gene lookup returns CDR1 SGHDT and CDR2 YYEEEE. The CDR3 totals 16 residues. Profiling relied on immunoSEQ multiplex PCR, and the TCRdb table lists in-frame clones only, not all of them. In the table there are tens of thousands of clones, more than 75% of which are singletons. Specimen: PBMCs. The sequence came from a woman aged 55-69 years with lung cancer. This chain connects TRBV5-6 to TRBJ2-1; no definite D call. DNA of the CDR3: TGTGCCAGCAGCTCCCCGACTGCCTTAGGGAACAATGAGCAGTTCTTC. Translated: CASSSPTALGNNEQFF.